This T cell receptor (beta chain) was recovered during a study of blood T cell repertoires in COVID-19. Overall study: The origin of the acute and convalescent COVID-19 samples was the United States, Italy and Spain. Sample material is recorded as cDNA or gDNA derived from T cells, B-cell-depleted T cells, or PBMCs.

Seattle participants joined during active infection and were tracked over time. Original data processing: How many nucleated cells were present was estimated from reference gene primer amplification. Clones were sequenced by immunoSEQ multiplex PCR, and TCRdb holds only the in-frame ones, with some missing. The DNA gave D and trimming, while V, J and clone size come from that table. The table lists roughly 150,000 clones, around four fifths of them singletons, with around 8.9% in the top ten. This CDR3 comprises 21 residues. V trimming: 1 base; J trimming: 4 bases; junction bases outside the gene matches: 15. Germline CDR1 and CDR2: MGHRA and YSYEKL.

This chain connects TRBV4-1 to TRBJ2-3, with TRBD2 matching 15 bases. The sample consisted of peripheral blood. The receptor's source is a woman at least 80 years old with COVID-19, enrolled during active disease. The CDR3 protein is CASSQGVGLAGGLGSADTQYF. CDR3 in DNA: TGCGCCAGCAGCCAAGGGGTAGGACTAGCGGGGGGGCTCGGTTCGGCAGATACGCAGTATTTT.